Each of the 20 T cell receptor beta chains below was sequenced from the same sample in a study of cytomegalovirus exposure and HLA in healthy donors. Amplification used 60 Vbeta primers and 13 Jbeta primers. TCRdb's copy holds only in-frame clones and misses some; the assay was immunoSEQ multiplex PCR. This listing includes around 120,000 clones. Sequences were obtained from PBMCs. These receptors all come from a man aged 45-65 years in good health and CMV-seronegative.

This chain links TRBV6-5 with TRBJ2-2; the D is unclear. Germline CDR1 reads MNHEY; CDR2 reads SVGAGI. The V end was cut by 6 bases, the J end by 3 bases, with 11 bases between. The CDR3 covers 14 residues. CDR3 protein: CASRWSADTGELFF. In nucleotides, the CDR3 is TGTGCCAGCAGATGGTCCGCGGACACCGGGGAGCTGTTTTTT.

This chain joins TRBV6-5 and TRBJ1-1, with 7 bases fitting TRBD1. Germline lookup yields CDR1 MNHEY and CDR2 SVGAGI. The length of the CDR3 is 14 residues. The ends lost 2 bases at V and 4 bases at J; junction bases unmatched: 4. CDR3: CASSYAGGSTEAFF. CDR3 nucleotides: TGTGCCAGCAGTTACGCAGGGGGAAGCACTGAAGCTTTCTTT.

The chain has TRBV7-2 and TRBJ2-3; TRBD2 agrees at 10 bases. The CDR3 has 15 residues. J was trimmed by 8 bases and V by 5 bases; bases with no gene match: 10. Looked up from germline, CDR1 is SGHTA and CDR2 is FQGNSA. The CDR3 region is CASSPLAGARGTQYF. CDR3 bases: TGTGCCAGCAGCCCCCTAGCGGGAGCTCGGGGTACGCAGTATTTT.

CDR3 sequence reads: CASRRGSSGINTGELFF. CDR3 bases: TGTGCCAGCAGGAGGGGGTCTTCAGGGATAAACACCGGGGAGCTGTTTTTT. The V call is TRBV27, the J call TRBJ2-2; tentatively, D is TRBD1 (6 bases). Trimming shortened V by 6 bases and J by 2 bases, and 19 bases separated the two germline ends. Germline V gene data show CDR1 as MNHEY and CDR2 as SMNVEV (reference sequence). The CDR3 spans 17 residues.

The chain is built from TRBV5-1 and TRBJ2-5; 8 nucleotides match TRBD1. The DNA end favors TRBJ2-7, so the J call may be wrong. The CDR3 spans 13 residues. The V gene's germline CDR1 is SGHRS and CDR2 YFSETQ. CDR3 protein: CASSEGQVYEQYF. The CDR3 nucleotides read TGCGCCAGCAGCGAGGGACAGGTCTACGAGCAGTACTTC.

V is TRBV15 and J is TRBJ1-3; no clear D gene. The length of the CDR3 is 17 residues. The germline V and J ends were trimmed by 0 bases and 0 bases, with 12 bases remaining between them. Germline CDR1 LNHNV, CDR2 YYDKDF (reference sequence). DNA of the CDR3: TGTGCCACCAGCAGAGATAGGTGGCAGGACTCTGGAAACACCATATATTTT. Amino acids: CATSRDRWQDSGNTIYF.

The chain recombines TRBV14 with TRBJ2-7; D ambiguous. The CDR3 has 11 residues. The V end was cut by 1 base, the J end by 7 bases, with 5 bases between. The germline gives CDR1 SGHDN, CDR2 FVKESK. CDR3 region: CASSQVREQYF. The CDR3 nucleotides are TGTGCCAGCAGCCAAGTGAGGGAGCAGTACTTC.

V is TRBV5-1 and J is TRBJ1-1; no clear D. With 3 bases removed from V and 3 bases from J, the gap between germline ends came to 18 bases. The CDR3 length is 16 residues. CDR1 SGHRS and CDR2 YFSETQ come from the germline V gene. The CDR3 here is CASSSTPDYLHTEAFF. DNA for the CDR3: TGCGCCAGCAGCTCCACGCCCGACTACTTACACACTGAAGCTTTCTTT. The complete variable domain, with remaining parts taken from reference TRBV5-1 and TRBJ1-1, reads KAGVTQTPRYLIKTRGQQVTLSCSPISGHRSVSWYQQTPGQGLQFLFEYFSETQRNKGNFPGRFSGRQFSNSRSEMNVSTLELGDSALYLCASSSTPDYLHTEAFFGQGTRLTVV.

The genes are TRBV11-3 and TRBJ2-7, with TRBD2 matching over 8 bases. Germline V lookup: CDR1 SGHNT, CDR2 YENEEA. The CDR3 is made up of 14 amino acids. V dropped 5 bases and J dropped 6; count of bases not matched to a gene: 9. The CDR3 bases are TGTGCCAGCAGCAAGCTAGCGGGTGCGGGCGAGCAGTACTTC. It translates to CASSKLAGAGEQYF.

CDR3 nucleotide sequence: TGTGCCAGCAGTTTTGACCATTACAGGGCGTACGAGCAGTACTTC. Translating it yields CASSFDHYRAYEQYF. The chain couples TRBV27 to TRBJ2-7; D is perhaps TRBD1 (6 bases). The CDR3 consists of 15 residues. The V gene lost 3 bases and the J gene lost 4 bases, with 16 bases spanning the gap. CDR1 MNHEY and CDR2 SMNVEV come from the germline V gene (reference sequence).

The gene calls are TRBV18 and TRBJ1-3; D is undetermined. V was cut by 3 bases and J by 0 bases, with 12 bases left in between. The germline gives CDR1 KGHSH, CDR2 LQKENI. This CDR3 is 16 amino acids long. The CDR3 sequence is CASSPFDGSSGNTIYF. DNA for the CDR3: TGTGCCAGCTCACCTTTCGACGGGAGCTCTGGAAACACCATATATTTT.

The V call is TRBV2, the J call TRBJ1-2; 9 bases map to TRBD1. The CDR3 is made up of 16 amino acids. Per germline, CDR1 SNHLY and CDR2 FYNNEI. The V and J ends lost 2 bases and 7 bases, in that order; junction bases with no gene match: 11. The CDR3 sequence is CASSEWFGTGFSGYTF. In DNA form, the CDR3 reads TGTGCCAGCAGTGAATGGTTCGGGACAGGGTTTTCTGGCTACACCTTC.

The gene calls are TRBV27 and TRBJ1-4, with a possible D match to TRBD1 (6 bases). The V and J ends lost 3 bases and 4 bases respectively, with 12 bases between them. CDR3 length: 15 residues. The germline V gene has CDR1 MNHEY and CDR2 SMNVEV (reference sequence). DNA for the CDR3: TGTGCCAGCAGTTTGACGGGACATCGTAATGAAAAACTGTTTTTT. It yields the protein CASSLTGHRNEKLFF.

The chain is built from TRBV7-2 and TRBJ1-2; D uncertain. The CDR3 is 11 residues long. The germline V and J ends were trimmed by 1 base and 7 bases, with 4 bases remaining between them. The V gene's germline CDR1 is SGHTA and CDR2 FQGNSA. The CDR3 sequence is CASSLGLGYTF. CDR3 DNA sequence: TGTGCCAGCAGCTTAGGGCTTGGCTACACCTTC.

CDR3 bases: TGTGCCAGCAGCCCTGGACGAATGACAGGGCAAGAGACCCAGTACTTC. Its protein is CASSPGRMTGQETQYF. The rearrangement joins TRBV5-6 to TRBJ2-5; 7 bases are shared with TRBD1. The CDR3 is made up of 16 amino acids. Trimming cost V 4 bases and J 2 bases; bases outside gene matches: 11. CDR1 SGHDT and CDR2 YYEEEE come from the germline V gene.

Note on this clone: One end of the junction varies from germline; a read error may be responsible. V gene TRBV7-7 combines with J gene TRBJ2-5, with 8 bases lining up with TRBD2. The CDR3 is made up of 14 amino acids. Germline V lookup: CDR1 SSHAT, CDR2 FNYEAQ (reference sequence). The CDR3 is CASSRSSGRETQYF. DNA for the CDR3: TGTGCTAGCAGCCGCTCGAGCGGGAGAGAGACCCAGTACTTC.

The rearrangement joins TRBV5-4 to TRBJ2-7; the D gene is possibly TRBD1 (6 bases). Germline V gives CDR1 SGHNT, CDR2 YYREEE (reference sequence). The CDR3 loop spans 17 amino acids. The ends were cut back, 3 bases at V and 3 bases at J, with 22 bases in the middle. The CDR3 nucleotides are TGTGCCAGCAGCTCCCGACAGGAGCGGAGTTTTGGCTACGAGCAGTACTTC. Its translation is CASSSRQERSFGYEQYF.

The CDR3 region has the DNA TGTGCCTGGAGTAACCGGGACTCCGGTCGCAATCAGCCCCAGCATTTT. Translating gives CAWSNRDSGRNQPQHF. The V call is TRBV30, the J call TRBJ1-5; D perhaps matches TRBD1 (5 bases). From germline, CDR1 is GTSNPN and CDR2 SVGIG (reference sequence). V dropped 2 bases and J dropped 2 bases, with 16 bases sitting between them. The CDR3 has 16 residues.

The chain employs TRBV5-1 and TRBJ1-4, with 8 nucleotides matching TRBD1. The CDR3 has 14 amino acids. The V gene end was trimmed by 4 bases and the J gene end by 7 bases; junction bases not matched to a gene: 6. Germline CDR1 SGHRS, CDR2 YFSETQ. DNA for the CDR3: TGCGCCAGCAGCACTGGACAGGGAGGTGAAAAACTGTTTTTT. It is translated as CASSTGQGGEKLFF.

The chain uses TRBV7-9 and TRBJ2-7; perhaps TRBD2 as D (5 bases). With 1 base removed from V and 3 bases from J, the gap between germline ends came to 13 bases. This CDR3 contains 15 residues. Germline values: CDR1 SEHNR, CDR2 FQNEAQ (reference sequence). CDR3 sequence: CASSLGDRTGYEQYF. The CDR3 DNA reads as TGTGCCAGCAGCTTAGGAGACCGGACTGGCTACGAGCAGTACTTC. Full variable domain (rest looked up from reference TRBV7-9 and TRBJ2-7): DTGVSQNPRHKITKRGQNVTFRCDPISEHNRLYWYRQTLGQGPEFLTYFQNEAQLEKSRLLSDRFSAERPKGSFSTLEIQRTEQGDSAMYLCASSLGDRTGYEQYFGPGTRLTVT.